This T cell receptor (beta chain) was observed in a study of naive and memory T cell subsets. The germline CDR1 and CDR2 sequences are MNHEY and SVGAGI. The CDR3 covers 15 residues. Losses at the gene ends were 4 bases for V and 5 bases for J; bases not matched to a gene: 8. A UMI-containing oligonucleotide was joined by 3' ligation to the TCR cDNA template. RNA was extracted from 2 to 3 ml of whole blood of healthy adults. Four PCR rounds used nested alpha and beta constant region primers plus the SP2 primer. MiXCR, applied by TCRdb to the 5' RACE reads, yields one record per CDR3 protein. This sample carries tens of thousands of distinct CDR3 sequences, more than 6% of them seen once, and the ten largest clones take 15% to 20%.

This sequence was found in a female donor in good health. V and J are TRBV6-5 and TRBJ2-3; TRBD1 agrees at 8 bases. The CDR3 nucleotides read TGTGCCAGCAGTTTCGGGACAACAGGGGGAGATACGCAGTATTTT. Its protein is CASSFGTTGGDTQYF.